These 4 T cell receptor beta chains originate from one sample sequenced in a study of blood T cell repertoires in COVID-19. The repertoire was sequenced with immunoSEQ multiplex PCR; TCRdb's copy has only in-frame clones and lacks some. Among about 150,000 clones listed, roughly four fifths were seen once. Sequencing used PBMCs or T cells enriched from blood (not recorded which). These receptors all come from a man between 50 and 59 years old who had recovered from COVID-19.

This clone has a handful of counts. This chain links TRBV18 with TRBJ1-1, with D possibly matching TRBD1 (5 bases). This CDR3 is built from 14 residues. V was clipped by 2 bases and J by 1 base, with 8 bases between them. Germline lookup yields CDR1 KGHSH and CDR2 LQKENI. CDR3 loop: CASSPGAENTEAFF. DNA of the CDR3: TGTGCCAGCTCACCAGGGGCAGAGAACACTGAAGCTTTCTTT.

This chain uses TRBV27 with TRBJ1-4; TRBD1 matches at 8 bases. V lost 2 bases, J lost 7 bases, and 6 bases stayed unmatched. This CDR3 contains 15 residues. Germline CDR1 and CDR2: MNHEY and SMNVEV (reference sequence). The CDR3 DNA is TGTGCCAGCAGTTTAAGGACAGGGTCCTCTGAAAAACTGTTTTTT. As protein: CASSLRTGSSEKLFF.

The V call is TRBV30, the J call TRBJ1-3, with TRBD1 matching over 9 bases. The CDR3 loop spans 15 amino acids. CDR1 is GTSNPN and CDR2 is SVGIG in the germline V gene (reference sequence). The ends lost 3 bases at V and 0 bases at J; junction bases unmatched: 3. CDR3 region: CAWSRDRVSGNTIYF. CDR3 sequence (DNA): TGTGCCTGGAGCCGGGACAGGGTCTCTGGAAACACCATATATTTT.

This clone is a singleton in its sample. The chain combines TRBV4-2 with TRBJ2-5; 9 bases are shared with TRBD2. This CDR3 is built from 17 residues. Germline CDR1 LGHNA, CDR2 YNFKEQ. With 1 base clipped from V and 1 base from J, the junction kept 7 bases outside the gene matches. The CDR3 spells CASSQAKRGGAQETQYF. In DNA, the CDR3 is TGTGCCAGCAGCCAAGCGAAACGCGGGGGGGCCCAAGAGACCCAGTACTTC.